One sample yielded the 6 T cell receptor beta chains listed below, sequenced in a study of CD4+ T cells in melanoma. TCRdb keeps only in-frame clones here, not all; method: immunoSEQ multiplex PCR. The sample contains about 110,000 clones, about nine tenths of which appear only once. The sequenced sample was peripheral blood. The source of these receptors is a human donor with melanoma.

The gene calls are TRBV7-2 and TRBJ1-6; D gene ambiguous. This CDR3 region has 16 residues. The V end was cut by 5 bases, the J end by 0 bases, with 11 bases between. The germline V gene has CDR1 SGHTA and CDR2 FQGNSA. The CDR3 coding sequence is TGTGCCAGCAGCCCCCCGCCAAGCTCCTATAATTCACCCCTCCACTTT. It specifies CASSPPPSSYNSPLHF.

This chain connects TRBV10-3 to TRBJ2-1, with unresolved D. CDR1 is ENHRY, CDR2 SYGVKD, per germline. The CDR3 consists of 12 residues. V dropped 4 bases and J dropped 8 bases, with 9 bases sitting between them. The CDR3 loop is CAISGDTDEQFF. In DNA form, the CDR3 reads TGTGCCATCAGTGGAGACACCGATGAGCAGTTCTTC.

This clone has a single count. The gene calls are TRBV28 and TRBJ2-7; D remains unclear. CDR1 and CDR2 (germline): MDHEN, SYDVKM. V was clipped by 3 bases and J by 2 bases, with 8 bases between them. The CDR3 totals 13 residues. The CDR3 nucleotides are TGTGCCAGCAGTTTTTACGGTCCCTACGAGCAGTACTTC. Translated: CASSFYGPYEQYF.

This chain links TRBV7-9 with TRBJ2-7; D gene ambiguous. CDR3 length: 11 residues. Germline V gene lookup returns CDR1 SEHNR and CDR2 FQNEAQ (reference sequence). V lost 1 base and J 4 bases, leaving 2 bases between the germline ends. The chain's CDR3 is CASSLEYEQYF. The CDR3 bases are TGTGCCAGCAGCTTAGAATACGAGCAGTACTTC.

CDR3 in amino acids: CASSFLAGKTYEQYF. The CDR3 coding sequence is TGTGCCAGCAGTTTTCTAGCGGGAAAGACCTACGAGCAGTACTTC. The genes are TRBV7-2 and TRBJ2-7; 9 nucleotides match TRBD2. Germline lookup yields CDR1 SGHTA and CDR2 FQGNSA. Unmatched junction bases numbered 8, after V lost 6 bases and J lost 2 bases. The CDR3 runs 15 residues.

The rearrangement joins TRBV27 to TRBJ2-1; 7 bases are shared with TRBD2. Germline-derived CDR1 and CDR2 are MNHEY and SMNVEV (reference sequence). The CDR3 has 15 residues. J lost 7 bases, V lost 6 bases, and 12 bases had no gene match. DNA for the CDR3: TGTGCCAGCAGGAGTGAGGCGCGGGAGTTTAATGAGCAGTTCTTC. This sequence encodes CASRSEAREFNEQFF.